This T cell receptor (beta chain) was obtained from a study of T cells in Graves' hyperthyroidism and ophthalmopathy. Study findings and constraints: From stable hyperthyroidism, ophthalmopathy was separated by a 13 V-J model.

This clonotype was recorded a few times. Its antigen is currently unknown. Patients between 18 and 65 years old had hyperthyroidism, newly diagnosed and lasting under 2 months. Diagnosis rested on symptoms, serum thyroxine and TRAb, thyroid ultrasound, and orbital computed tomography. PBMCs were collected from a roughly 10 ml volume of fresh peripheral blood. Regions amplified from RNA transcripts were the TCR beta CDR3 regions. With the HTBI primer set, the TCR CDR3 went through a first round of RT-PCR. MiXCR was run by TCRdb on the multiplex PCR reads, yielding one entry per CDR3 protein. The sample comprises some 200,000 distinct CDR3 sequences, about a sixth of which are singletons, and about 56% rests with the top ten. The source of this sequence is a woman aged 50 to 60 with Graves' hyperthyroidism. What was sequenced was blood.

The chain's CDR3 is CASSPSGHNTGELFF. For the CDR3, the DNA is TGTGCCAGCTCACCGTCGGGACACAACACCGGGGAGCTGTTTTTT. The genes are TRBV18 and TRBJ2-2, with a tentative D call TRBD1 (6 bases). The CDR3 has 15 residues. V shed 3 bases and J shed 2 bases, with 10 bases lying between them. CDR1 KGHSH and CDR2 LQKENI come from the germline V gene.